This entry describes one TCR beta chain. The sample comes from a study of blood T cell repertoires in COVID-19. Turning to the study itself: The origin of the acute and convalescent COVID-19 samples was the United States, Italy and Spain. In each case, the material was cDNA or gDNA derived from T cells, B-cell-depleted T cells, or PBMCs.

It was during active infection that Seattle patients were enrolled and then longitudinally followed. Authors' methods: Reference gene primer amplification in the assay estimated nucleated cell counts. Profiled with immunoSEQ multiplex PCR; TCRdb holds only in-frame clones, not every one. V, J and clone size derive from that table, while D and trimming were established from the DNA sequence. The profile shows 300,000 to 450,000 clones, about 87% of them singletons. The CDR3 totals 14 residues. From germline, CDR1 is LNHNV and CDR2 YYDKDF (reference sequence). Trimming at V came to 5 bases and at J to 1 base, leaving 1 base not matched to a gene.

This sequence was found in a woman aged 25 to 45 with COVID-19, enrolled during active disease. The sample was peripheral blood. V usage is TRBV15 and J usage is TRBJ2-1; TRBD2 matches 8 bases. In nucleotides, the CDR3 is TGTGCCACCAGCCGCGGGGGGTCCTACAATGAGCAGTTCTTC. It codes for CATSRGGSYNEQFF.